A single sample is the source of the 13 T cell receptor beta chains below, sequenced in a study of blood T cell repertoires in COVID-19 (dated by TCRdb to the early 2020s). Library preparation employed the immunoSEQ multiplex PCR assay. TCRdb took over this immuneACCESS table, retaining in-frame rearrangements with V and J assigned. Such tables are incomplete; in checked studies, under half of the missing clones stem from an unresolved V gene, and the remainder is unexplained. The sample table records approximately 250,000 clones; about nine tenths of these occur just once. The ten biggest clones cover approximately 9.7% of the sample. What was sequenced was peripheral blood. The receptors shown here come from a man aged 35-49 years with active or convalescent COVID-19.

The chain joins TRBV11-3 to TRBJ1-6; D is uncertain. The CDR3 has 14 amino acids. CDR1 is SGHNT and CDR2 is YENEEA in the germline V gene. Trimming cost V 5 bases and J 10 bases, with 15 bases left between them. CDR3 nucleotides: TGTGCCAGCAGCACTGCCGGGTTAGGATCACCCCTCCACTTT. It yields the protein CASSTAGLGSPLHF.

This chain connects TRBV5-5 to TRBJ2-6; the D gene is possibly TRBD2 (6 bases). The CDR3 has 17 residues. V was clipped by 4 bases and J by 1 base, with 15 bases between them. Germline loops: CDR1 SGHKS, CDR2 YYEKEE (reference sequence). CDR3 in DNA: TGTGCCAGCAGCAACACCCCGGGGGAATCTGGGGCCAACGTCCTGACTTTC. It codes for CASSNTPGESGANVLTF.

The rearrangement links TRBV30 to TRBJ1-2; 8 nucleotides align to TRBD1. The CDR3 length is 11 residues. V shed 5 bases and J 8 bases; nucleotides not matched to a gene: 4. The V gene's germline CDR1 is GTSNPN and CDR2 SVGIG (reference sequence). The CDR3 spells CAWGQGRGYTF. For the CDR3, the DNA is TGTGCCTGGGGACAGGGTCGGGGCTACACCTTC.

The chain carries TRBV12-5 and TRBJ1-5; no definite D call. Looked up from germline, CDR1 is LGHNT and CDR2 is FRNRAP. V was pared by 0 bases and J by 2 bases, with 11 bases between. CDR3 length equals 16 residues. The CDR3 DNA follows: TGTGCTAGTGGTTTGGTACATCCGGGAGGCAATCAGCCCCAGCATTTT. This codes for CASGLVHPGGNQPQHF.

CDR3: CASSQARPSSGNTIYF. The DNA of the CDR3 is TGTGCCAGCAGCCAAGCCAGGCCCAGCTCTGGAAACACCATATATTTT. The chain carries TRBV3-1 (or the pseudogene TRBV3-2) and TRBJ1-3; D is unresolved. CDR1 and CDR2 from the germline V gene are LGHDT and YNNKEL (reference sequence). The germline V and J ends were trimmed by 1 base and 0 bases, with 10 bases remaining between them. The CDR3 length is 16 residues.

This sequence joins TRBV25-1 and TRBJ2-5; D not resolved. The V gene lost 4 bases and the J gene lost 7 bases, with 16 bases spanning the gap. From germline, CDR1 is MGHDK and CDR2 SYGVNS. The CDR3 extends over 14 amino acids. The CDR3, as DNA: TGTGCCAGCAGTGCGTCGAGCTCATCTGGGACCCAGTACTTC. Protein: CASSASSSSGTQYF.

This clone came up a few times. The chain links TRBV9 to TRBJ2-1, with 7 bases that match TRBD2. V trimming: 0 bases; J trimming: 5 bases; junction bases outside the gene matches: 5. Germline V gives CDR1 SGDLS, CDR2 YYNGEE. The CDR3 covers 15 residues. The CDR3 coding sequence is TGTGCCAGCAGCGTAGAGGCTAGCGGTCACAATGAGCAGTTCTTC. Translating it yields CASSVEASGHNEQFF.

The chain has TRBV9 and TRBJ1-2; D call uncertain. V shed 0 bases and J shed 1 base, with 4 bases lying between them. Looked up from germline, CDR1 is SGDLS and CDR2 is YYNGEE. The CDR3 loop spans 13 amino acids. The DNA for the CDR3 is TGTGCCAGCAGCGTAGACAGTAACTATGGCTACACCTTC. Translation gives CASSVDSNYGYTF.

The genes are TRBV19 and TRBJ2-6, with D possibly TRBD1 on 6 matching bases. Germline V gene sequence: CDR1 LNHDA, CDR2 SQIVND (reference sequence). V lost 5 bases, J lost 0 bases, and 17 bases lay in between. CDR3 length: 18 residues. The CDR3 DNA reads as TGTGCCAGTAGTGCCGATCGACAGGAGATCTCTGGGGCCAACGTCCTGACTTTC. Its protein product is CASSADRQEISGANVLTF.

This chain joins TRBV9 and TRBJ2-2, with D possibly matching TRBD2 (6 bases). The CDR3 is 14 amino acids. V was trimmed by 1 base and J by 6 bases, leaving 10 bases between them. CDR1 and CDR2 from the germline V gene are SGDLS and YYNGEE. The CDR3 sequence: CASSVLASPGELFF. CDR3 bases: TGTGCCAGCAGCGTACTAGCGTCGCCCGGGGAGCTGTTTTTT.

This clone was picked up one time. V is TRBV27 and J is TRBJ1-6, with D hard to call. This CDR3 contains 14 residues. Trimming left V 5 bases short and J 7 bases short, with 12 bases between. Per the germline V gene, CDR1 is MNHEY and CDR2 is SMNVEV (reference sequence). The CDR3 loop is CASSPGVENSPLHF. DNA for the CDR3: TGTGCCAGCAGTCCGGGAGTGGAGAATTCACCCCTCCACTTT.

The gene calls are TRBV2 and TRBJ1-2, with D tentatively TRBD1 (6 bases). The CDR3 length is 12 residues. V gave up 11 bases and J gave up 3 bases, with 13 bases separating them. Germline-derived CDR1 and CDR2 are SNHLY and FYNNEI. CDR3 bases: TGTGCCGGGAGGGGGACGGACTATGGCTACACCTTC. Residues: CAGRGTDYGYTF. The full variable domain, in which reference TRBV2 and TRBJ1-2 provide the parts outside the CDR3, is EPEVTQTPSHQVTQMGQEVILRCVPISNHLYFYWYRQILGQKVEFLVSFYNNEISEKSEIFDDQFSVERPDGSNFTLKIRSTKLEDSAMYFCAGRGTDYGYTFGSGTRLTVV.

CDR3 sequence (DNA): TGCGCCAGCAGCCATGTCGGGGGATCGAACACCGGGGAGCTGTTTTTT. It is translated as CASSHVGGSNTGELFF. The chain is built from TRBV4-1 and TRBJ2-2; D is possibly TRBD2 (6 bases). Germline V CDR1 and CDR2: MGHRA, YSYEKL. The CDR3 has 16 amino acids. The ends were cut back, 3 bases at V and 0 bases at J, with 11 bases in the middle.